These 20 T cell receptor beta chains originate from one sample sequenced in a study of T cells in Graves' hyperthyroidism and ophthalmopathy. The CDR3 regions of TCR beta were amplified from RNA transcripts. The HTBI primer set drove a first-round RT-PCR of the TCR CDR3. Each CDR3 protein gets one entry after TCRdb re-called the multiplex PCR reads with MiXCR. Seen here are about 360,000 distinct CDR3 sequences, roughly 13% observed once, and the top ten hold 9.2%. The sequenced sample consisted of blood. The receptor source for this set is a woman under 30 with Graves' hyperthyroidism.

In this sample, this clonotype turned up many times. V and J are TRBV7-9 and TRBJ2-1, with TRBD2 matching over 9 bases. The CDR3 contains 16 residues. Germline CDR1 SEHNR, CDR2 FQNEAQ (reference sequence). With 4 bases clipped from V and 8 bases from J, the junction kept 12 bases outside the gene matches. The CDR3 is CASSSRSSGTGHEQFF. In nucleotides, the CDR3 is TGTGCCAGCAGCTCACGATCTAGCGGGACGGGCCATGAGCAGTTCTTC. The full variable domain, rest sourced from reference TRBV7-9 and TRBJ2-1, is DTGVSQNPRHKITKRGQNVTFRCDPISEHNRLYWYRQTLGQGPEFLTYFQNEAQLEKSRLLSDRFSAERPKGSFSTLEIQRTEQGDSAMYLCASSSRSSGTGHEQFFGPGTRLTVL.

Ten or more counts support this clonotype. This chain links TRBV20-1 with TRBJ1-2; the D gene is possibly TRBD1 (5 bases). Trimming pared 1 base from V and 8 bases from J, leaving 14 bases between. CDR3 length equals 13 residues. Germline values: CDR1 DFQATT, CDR2 SNEGSKA (reference sequence). The CDR3 protein is CSARAGLTIGYTF. CDR3 coding DNA: TGCAGTGCTAGAGCGGGACTTACCATCGGCTACACCTTC.

The CDR3 region is CASSPRRKGQGASWGEQYF. The CDR3 coding sequence is TGTGCCAGCAGCCCACGGAGGAAGGGACAGGGGGCTAGCTGGGGCGAGCAGTACTTC. The chain recombines TRBV7-3 with TRBJ2-7, with 12 bases fitting TRBD1. The CDR3 has 19 residues. Germline values: CDR1 SGHTA, CDR2 FQGTGA. The ends lost 5 bases at V and 6 bases at J; junction bases unmatched: 20.

This clonotype has a handful of counts. The chain recombines TRBV18 with TRBJ1-5; maybe TRBD1 (5 bases). CDR1 is KGHSH and CDR2 is LQKENI in the germline V gene. Trimming left V 3 bases short and J 7 bases short, with 10 bases between. The CDR3 is 13 amino acids. CDR3 amino acids: CASSPPGVQPQHF. The CDR3 nucleotides read TGTGCCAGCTCACCCCCGGGGGTCCAGCCCCAGCATTTT.

There are many counts of this clonotype. For the CDR3, the DNA is TGTGCCAGCAGCTCAGACGGTTACAATGAGCAGTTCTTC. This codes for CASSSDGYNEQFF. The chain combines TRBV2 with TRBJ2-1, with no clear D. Germline values: CDR1 SNHLY, CDR2 FYNNEI. The length of the CDR3 is 13 residues. Trimming removed 6 bases from V and 4 bases from J, with 10 bases in between. The complete variable domain, with remaining parts taken from reference TRBV2 and TRBJ2-1, reads EPEVTQTPSHQVTQMGQEVILRCVPISNHLYFYWYRQILGQKVEFLVSFYNNEISEKSEIFDDQFSVERPDGSNFTLKIRSTKLEDSAMYFCASSSDGYNEQFFGPGTRLTVL.

This clonotype was counted at least ten times. This rearrangement joins TRBV20-1 to TRBJ1-2; 12 nucleotides match TRBD1. J was trimmed by 1 base and V by 2 bases; bases with no gene match: 11. Looked up from germline, CDR1 is DFQATT and CDR2 is SNEGSKA (reference sequence). The CDR3 runs to 18 residues. CDR3 sequence (DNA): TGCAGTGCTAGACCCGGCGGGGGACAGGGGGCGATTAACTATGGCTACACCTTC. The encoded protein is CSARPGGGQGAINYGYTF.

This clonotype was counted many times. The chain is built from TRBV20-1 and TRBJ2-1, with 12 bases identical to TRBD2. CDR1 and CDR2 (germline): DFQATT, SNEGSKA (reference sequence). This CDR3 has 16 amino acids. V lost 6 bases, J lost 9 bases, and 15 bases stayed unmatched. CDR3 sequence reads: CSANPLAGGPRGEQFF. The CDR3 bases are TGCAGTGCCAATCCTCTAGCGGGGGGGCCCCGCGGTGAGCAGTTCTTC.

This clonotype came up many times. V gene TRBV10-1 combines with J gene TRBJ1-1; D is possibly TRBD1 (5 bases). CDR1 and CDR2 from the germline V gene are WNHNN and SYGVQD (reference sequence). Trimming removed 4 bases from V and 3 bases from J, with 12 bases in between. This CDR3 has 14 amino acids. The CDR3 DNA sequence: TGCGCCAGCAGTGTGGGGGTGCAGGACACTGAAGCTTTCTTT. It yields the protein CASSVGVQDTEAFF.

V and J are TRBV19 and TRBJ2-1; TRBD2 agrees at 10 bases. There are 15 residues in the CDR3. Germline lookup yields CDR1 LNHDA and CDR2 SQIVND (reference sequence). Losses at the gene ends were 3 bases for V and 2 bases for J; bases not matched to a gene: 1. CDR3 amino acids: CASSMGLATYNEQFF. The CDR3 DNA reads TGTGCCAGTAGTATGGGACTAGCGACCTACAATGAGCAGTTCTTC.

This clonotype was found many times. This sequence joins TRBV12-3 or TRBV12-4 and TRBJ2-3; D is perhaps TRBD1 or TRBD2 (5 bases each). Trimming left V 7 bases short and J 3 bases short, with 14 bases between. The CDR3 length is 14 residues. CDR3: CASTLTEGTDTQYF. The DNA for the CDR3 is TGTGCCAGCACCCTGACAGAGGGGACAGATACGCAGTATTTT.

The rearrangement links TRBV14 to TRBJ2-1; 9 nucleotides match TRBD2. With V trimmed by 0 bases and J by 7 bases, 13 bases remained unmatched. Germline V CDR1 and CDR2: SGHDN, FVKESK. The CDR3 is 18 residues long. CDR3 sequence reads: CASSQEGGGARVGNEQFF. The CDR3 coding sequence is TGTGCCAGCAGCCAAGAGGGCGGGGGGGCCCGGGTCGGAAATGAGCAGTTCTTC.

This clonotype was seen ten or more times. The chain's CDR3 is CASSLGQGPDTIYF. The CDR3 DNA reads as TGCGCCAGCAGCTTGGGGCAGGGGCCTGACACCATATATTTT. This sequence joins TRBV5-1 and TRBJ1-3; D is perhaps TRBD1 (6 bases). Trimming stripped 0 bases from V and 8 bases from J, with 12 bases between. The germline CDR1 and CDR2 sequences are SGHRS and YFSETQ. The CDR3 has 14 residues.

This clonotype has more than one count but fewer than ten. The CDR3 sequence: CASSLGVNTGELFF. The CDR3 nucleotides read TGTGCCAGCAGTCTTGGGGTCAACACCGGGGAGCTGTTTTTT. The chain couples TRBV27 to TRBJ2-2; no clear D. The CDR3 sequence is 14 residues long. The V gene lost 5 bases and the J gene lost 2 bases, with 9 bases spanning the gap. The germline V gene has CDR1 MNHEY and CDR2 SMNVEV (reference sequence).

Many counts were recorded for this clonotype. The gene calls are TRBV7-8 and TRBJ2-7; D remains ambiguous. Per the germline V gene, CDR1 is SGHVS and CDR2 is FQNEAQ. The CDR3 covers 15 residues. V lost 6 bases and J 4 bases, leaving 19 bases between the germline ends. This CDR3 is CASRPRRDWGYEQYF. CDR3 sequence (DNA): TGTGCCAGCAGACCCAGAAGGGATTGGGGATACGAGCAGTACTTC.

This clonotype has at least ten counts. The chain is built from TRBV11-2 and TRBJ1-4; the D gene is possibly TRBD1 (6 bases). The germline V and J ends were trimmed by 6 bases and 3 bases, with 17 bases remaining between them. This CDR3 is 16 amino acids long. Germline lookup yields CDR1 SGHAT and CDR2 FQNNGV. CDR3 in DNA: TGTGCCAGCAGTCCCGACAGGTTGGACCCTAATGAAAAACTGTTTTTT. The encoded protein is CASSPDRLDPNEKLFF.

This clonotype occurred a few times. The CDR3 coding sequence is TGTGCCAGCAGTGATGTGTCCGGGGAGACCCAGTACTTC. Protein product: CASSDVSGETQYF. This sequence joins TRBV25-1 and TRBJ2-5; D is unclear. Looked up from germline, CDR1 is MGHDK and CDR2 is SYGVNS. Trimming pared 3 bases from V and 5 bases from J, leaving 10 bases between. This CDR3 has 13 amino acids.

There are many counts of this clonotype. This chain joins TRBV6-2 or TRBV6-3 and TRBJ2-1, with D unclear. The CDR3 runs to 14 residues. Germline assignment: CDR1 MNHEY and CDR2 SVGEGT. V was trimmed by 7 bases and J by 6 bases, leaving 16 bases between them. In DNA form, the CDR3 reads TGTGCCAGCACCTTGCCCACGTCGTCCAATGAGCAGTTCTTC. This translates into CASTLPTSSNEQFF.

The sample holds many counts of this clonotype. The chain carries TRBV11-2 and TRBJ2-1, with D unresolved. CDR3 length: 14 residues. Between the trimmed V and J ends, which lost 0 bases and 12 bases, there was a span of 15 bases. CDR1 is SGHAT, CDR2 FQNNGV, per germline. CDR3 region: CASSLEAVVLGQFF. The CDR3 DNA sequence: TGTGCCAGCAGCTTAGAGGCGGTAGTGCTCGGGCAGTTCTTC.

The sample holds a few counts of this clonotype. The V gene is TRBV10-3, the J gene TRBJ2-3; a weak D match, TRBD1 (6 bases). Germline V gene sequence: CDR1 ENHRY, CDR2 SYGVKD. The CDR3 is 13 amino acids. With 8 bases removed from V and 3 bases from J, the gap between germline ends came to 12 bases. CDR3 DNA: TGTGCCATCCGGGACAAAGAAACAGATACGCAGTATTTT. Residues: CAIRDKETDTQYF.

The sample holds many counts of this clonotype. V usage is TRBV7-8 and J usage is TRBJ1-2; 7 nucleotides match TRBD1. The length of the CDR3 is 14 residues. J was trimmed by 3 bases and V by 1 base; bases with no gene match: 2. Germline CDR1 SGHVS, CDR2 FQNEAQ. The CDR3 loop reads CASSLDRGDYGYTF. The CDR3 nucleotides are TGTGCCAGCAGCTTAGACAGGGGCGACTATGGCTACACCTTC.